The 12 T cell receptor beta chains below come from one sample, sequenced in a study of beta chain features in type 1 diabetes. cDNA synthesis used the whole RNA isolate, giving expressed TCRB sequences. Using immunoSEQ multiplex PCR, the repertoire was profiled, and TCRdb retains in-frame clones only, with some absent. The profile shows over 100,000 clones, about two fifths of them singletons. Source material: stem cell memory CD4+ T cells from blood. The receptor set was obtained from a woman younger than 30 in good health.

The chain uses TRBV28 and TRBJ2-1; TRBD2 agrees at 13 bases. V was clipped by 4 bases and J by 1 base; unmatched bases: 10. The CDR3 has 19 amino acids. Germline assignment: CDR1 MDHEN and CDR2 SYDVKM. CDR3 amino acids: CASSSPGTSGNWSYNEQFF. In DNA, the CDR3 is TGTGCCAGCAGTTCCCCCGGGACTAGCGGGAACTGGTCCTACAATGAGCAGTTCTTC. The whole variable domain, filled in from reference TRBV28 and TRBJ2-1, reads DVKVTQSSRYLVKRTGEKVFLECVQDMDHENMFWYRQDPGLGLRLIYFSYDVKMKEKGDIPEGYSVSREKKERFSLILESASTNQTSMYLCASSSPGTSGNWSYNEQFFGPGTRLTVL.

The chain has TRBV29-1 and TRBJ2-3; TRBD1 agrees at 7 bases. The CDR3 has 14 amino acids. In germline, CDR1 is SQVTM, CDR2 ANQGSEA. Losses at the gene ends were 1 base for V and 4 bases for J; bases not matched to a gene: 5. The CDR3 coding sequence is TGCAGCGTTGAAGGGGACAGTGCCCCAGATACGCAGTATTTT. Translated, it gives CSVEGDSAPDTQYF.

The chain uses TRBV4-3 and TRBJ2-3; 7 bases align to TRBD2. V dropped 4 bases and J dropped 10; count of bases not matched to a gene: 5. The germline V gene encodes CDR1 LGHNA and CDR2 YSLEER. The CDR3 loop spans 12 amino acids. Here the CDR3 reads CASSLASGAQYF. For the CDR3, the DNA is TGCGCCAGCAGCCTCGCTAGCGGCGCGCAGTATTTT.

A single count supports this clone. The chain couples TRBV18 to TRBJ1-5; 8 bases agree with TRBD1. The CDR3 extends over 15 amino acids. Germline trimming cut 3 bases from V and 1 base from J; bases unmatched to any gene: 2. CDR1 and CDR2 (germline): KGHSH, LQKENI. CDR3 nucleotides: TGTGCCAGCTCACCGGACAGGGAAAGCAATCAGCCCCAGCATTTT. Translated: CASSPDRESNQPQHF.

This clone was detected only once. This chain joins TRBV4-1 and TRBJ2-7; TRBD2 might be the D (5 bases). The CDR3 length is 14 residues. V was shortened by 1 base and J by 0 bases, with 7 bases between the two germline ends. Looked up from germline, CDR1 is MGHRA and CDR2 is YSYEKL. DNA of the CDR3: TGCGCCAGCAGCCAAGTCGGGAACTCCTACGAGCAGTACTTC. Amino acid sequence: CASSQVGNSYEQYF.

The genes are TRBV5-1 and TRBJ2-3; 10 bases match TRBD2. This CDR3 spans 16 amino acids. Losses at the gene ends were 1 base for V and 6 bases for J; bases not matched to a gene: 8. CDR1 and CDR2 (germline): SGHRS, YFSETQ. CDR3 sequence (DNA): TGCGCCAGCAGCTTGAATCTAGCGGGAGTGGCGGATACGCAGTATTTT. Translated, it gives CASSLNLAGVADTQYF.

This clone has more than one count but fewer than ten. The CDR3 DNA follows: TGTGCCAGCAGTCGGGACAGGCGAAGCACAGATACGCAGTATTTT. Residues: CASSRDRRSTDTQYF. The chain has TRBV6-6 and TRBJ2-3; 8 nucleotides line up with TRBD1. J gave up 0 bases and V 5 bases, and 4 bases lay outside the gene matches. This CDR3 has 15 residues. Looked up from germline, CDR1 is MNHNY and CDR2 is SVGAGI (reference sequence).

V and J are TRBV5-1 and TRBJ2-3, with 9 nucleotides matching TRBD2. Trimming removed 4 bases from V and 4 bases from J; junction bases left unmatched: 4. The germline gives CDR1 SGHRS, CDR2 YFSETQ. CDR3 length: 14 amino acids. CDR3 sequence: CASSGGRAPDTQYF. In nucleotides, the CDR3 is TGCGCCAGCAGCGGCGGGAGGGCCCCAGATACGCAGTATTTT.

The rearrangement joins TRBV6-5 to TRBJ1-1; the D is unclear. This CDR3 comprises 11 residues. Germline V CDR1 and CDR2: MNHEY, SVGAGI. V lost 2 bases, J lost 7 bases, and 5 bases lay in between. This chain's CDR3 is CASSYRGEAFF. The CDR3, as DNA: TGTGCCAGCAGTTACCGGGGTGAAGCTTTCTTT.

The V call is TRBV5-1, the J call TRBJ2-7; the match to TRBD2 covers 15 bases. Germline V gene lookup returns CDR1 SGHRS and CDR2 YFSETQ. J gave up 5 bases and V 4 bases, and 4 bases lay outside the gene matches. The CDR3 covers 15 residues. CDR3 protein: CASSGLAGGPHEQYF. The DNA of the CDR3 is TGCGCCAGCAGCGGACTAGCGGGAGGGCCCCACGAGCAGTACTTC.

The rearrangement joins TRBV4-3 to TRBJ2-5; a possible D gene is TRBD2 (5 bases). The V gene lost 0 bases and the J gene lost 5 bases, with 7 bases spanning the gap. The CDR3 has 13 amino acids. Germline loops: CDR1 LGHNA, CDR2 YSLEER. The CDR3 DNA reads TGCGCCAGCAGCCAAGAACGCGGGGAGACCCAGTACTTC. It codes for CASSQERGETQYF.

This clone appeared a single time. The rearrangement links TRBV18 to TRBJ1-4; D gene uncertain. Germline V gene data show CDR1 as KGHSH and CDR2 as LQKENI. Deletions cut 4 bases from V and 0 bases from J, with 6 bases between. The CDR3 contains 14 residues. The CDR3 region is CASSLQATNEKLFF. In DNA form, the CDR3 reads TGTGCCAGCTCACTGCAGGCAACTAATGAAAAACTGTTTTTT.